The clone carrying this T cell receptor (beta chain) was counted once. What it binds is unknown. The CDR3 consists of 15 residues. Trimming removed 5 bases from V and 3 bases from J; junction bases left unmatched: 6. Germline V gene data show CDR1 as SGHAT and CDR2 as FQNNGV. The PCR employed 60 Vbeta primers together with 13 Jbeta primers. In the authors' methods: The count from a later analysis was roughly 80 million unique TCR beta chains, 9 million to 12 million of them shared. The method was immunoSEQ multiplex PCR; TCRdb's version includes in-frame clones alone and lacks a portion of them. D and trimming come from the DNA, and the V and J calls and clone size come from that table. The sample has 250,000 or so clones, over 90% seen once. This entry comes from a study of cytomegalovirus exposure and HLA in healthy donors. Study-wide points: The study recorded 160 or so TCR beta chains that were cytomegalovirus-associated. The dataset shows that most TCR sequences were rare, while some public TCRs occurred in many donors.

The clonotype originates from a girl aged 2 to 10 in good health and CMV-seronegative. The material sequenced was PBMCs. V is TRBV11-2 and J is TRBJ1-3, with TRBD1 matching 8 bases. DNA of the CDR3: TGTGCCAGCAGCGCCCGGACAGGGATTGGAAACACCATATATTTT. This encodes CASSARTGIGNTIYF.